The 25 T cell receptor beta chains listed next were all sequenced from one sample in a study of cytomegalovirus exposure and HLA in healthy donors. Primers for the PCR totalled 60 Vbeta and 13 Jbeta. Sequencing was performed with immunoSEQ multiplex PCR; in TCRdb, only in-frame clones are kept and a portion is missing. The table lists fewer than 200,000 clones, 80% of them singletons. Input material: PBMCs. The receptors shown here come from a man in his thirties or forties in good health and CMV-seronegative.

This chain connects TRBV5-1 to TRBJ2-3; D gene ambiguous. Trimming shortened V by 0 bases and J by 0 bases, and 5 bases separated the two germline ends. This CDR3 comprises 14 residues. Germline CDR1 reads SGHRS; CDR2 reads YFSETQ. In DNA, the CDR3 is TGCGCCAGCAGCTTGGAGCCAAGCACAGATACGCAGTATTTT. This encodes CASSLEPSTDTQYF.

The chain recombines TRBV6-5 with TRBJ2-3; the match to TRBD2 covers 11 bases. With 8 bases clipped from V and 3 bases from J, the junction kept 7 bases outside the gene matches. The CDR3 is 15 amino acids. Germline CDR1 is MNHEY and CDR2 is SVGAGI. The CDR3 DNA follows: TGTGCCAGCTTTAGCGGGGGGGCCGGGACAGATACGCAGTATTTT. It codes for CASFSGGAGTDTQYF.

This clone showed up just a few times. The chain uses TRBV28 and TRBJ2-7; no definite D call. The CDR3 loop spans 13 amino acids. V was trimmed by 6 bases and J by 4 bases, leaving 13 bases between them. Germline loops: CDR1 MDHEN, CDR2 SYDVKM. For the CDR3, the DNA is TGTGCCAGCAGCCCTACAGTTTCTTACGAGCAGTACTTC. Its translation: CASSPTVSYEQYF.

This clone is a singleton in its sample. The V call is TRBV7-8, the J call TRBJ1-2; TRBD1 matches 7 bases. The CDR3 is 18 amino acids. V trimming: 0 bases; J trimming: 2 bases; junction bases outside the gene matches: 12. Germline V gives CDR1 SGHVS, CDR2 FQNEAQ. CDR3 sequence (DNA): TGTGCCAGCAGCTTAGCCAGAATCAGGGGGGACCTGAACTATGGCTACACCTTC. Translating it yields CASSLARIRGDLNYGYTF.

This clone occurred a few times. The V and J genes are TRBV19 and TRBJ2-4; weak D call: TRBD1 (5 bases). Trimming left V 8 bases short and J 6 bases short, with 8 bases between. Germline V CDR1 and CDR2: LNHDA, SQIVND (reference sequence). The CDR3 consists of 11 residues. The CDR3 protein is CASLRANIQYF. In DNA, the CDR3 is TGTGCCAGTCTCAGGGCAAACATTCAGTACTTC.

The chain is built from TRBV6-4 and TRBJ2-1, with D maybe TRBD2 (6 bases). This CDR3 region has 16 residues. CDR1 is MRHNA and CDR2 is SNTAGT in the germline V gene. V lost 3 bases to trimming and J lost 0 bases, with 12 bases between them. The CDR3 loop reads CASSELVGSSYNEQFF. The CDR3 nucleotides are TGTGCCAGCAGTGAATTAGTCGGGAGCTCCTACAATGAGCAGTTCTTC.

The chain recombines TRBV5-1 with TRBJ2-1; D is ambiguous. Looked up from germline, CDR1 is SGHRS and CDR2 is YFSETQ. The CDR3 runs 14 residues. Between the trimmed V and J ends, which lost 0 bases and 4 bases, there was a span of 8 bases. This CDR3 is CASSLDQSYNEQFF. The CDR3 coding sequence is TGCGCCAGCAGCTTGGACCAGTCATACAATGAGCAGTTCTTC.

V usage is TRBV7-2 and J usage is TRBJ2-3; 11 bases are a match to TRBD2. The CDR3 has 18 amino acids. The trim removed 1 base at V and 2 bases at J, leaving 8 bases unmatched. Germline CDR1 and CDR2: SGHTA and FQGNSA. The CDR3 DNA sequence: TGTGCCAGCAGCTTAGAGGTGCTAGCGGGGGGCTTCACAGATACGCAGTATTTT. Translating it yields CASSLEVLAGGFTDTQYF. The variable domain in full, completed from reference TRBV7-2 and TRBJ2-3, reads GAGVSQSPSNKVTEKGKDVELRCDPISGHTALYWYRQSLGQGLEFLIYFQGNSAPDKSGLPSDRFSAERTGGSVSTLTIQRTQQEDSAVYLCASSLEVLAGGFTDTQYFGPGTRLTVL.

The rearrangement uses TRBV4-3 and TRBJ1-1; D gene ambiguous. The V gene lost 4 bases and the J gene lost 1 base, with 7 bases spanning the gap. The germline V gene has CDR1 LGHNA and CDR2 YSLEER. This CDR3 spans 13 amino acids. Here the CDR3 DNA reads TGCGCCAGCAGCCCGAACTGGAACACTGAAGCTTTCTTT. Its translation is CASSPNWNTEAFF.

The rearrangement links TRBV28 to TRBJ1-2, with 12 positions matching TRBD1. V lost 4 bases, J lost 0 bases, and 6 bases stayed unmatched. CDR1 is MDHEN and CDR2 is SYDVKM in the germline V gene. CDR3 length equals 17 residues. CDR3 nucleotides: TGTGCCAGCAGTTCCGGGACAGGGGGCTCAGCTAACTATGGCTACACCTTC. Protein product: CASSSGTGGSANYGYTF.

This clone was counted once. The V and J genes are TRBV7-9 and TRBJ2-7; 11 positions agree with TRBD1. The CDR3 totals 15 residues. Trimming at V came to 5 bases and at J to 5 bases, leaving 8 bases not matched to a gene. Germline CDR1 SEHNR, CDR2 FQNEAQ (reference sequence). The DNA for the CDR3 is TGTGCCAGCAGCAGCCGGGACAGGGGGTTGAACGAGCAGTACTTC. Protein sequence: CASSSRDRGLNEQYF.

The rearrangement uses TRBV27 and TRBJ2-7; TRBD2 matches 9 bases. This CDR3 is built from 14 residues. CDR1 and CDR2 from the germline V gene are MNHEY and SMNVEV (reference sequence). J gave up 0 bases and V 7 bases, and 4 bases lay outside the gene matches. The CDR3 DNA reads TGTGCCAGCAAGACTAGCGGAAGCTCCTACGAGCAGTACTTC. Its protein product is CASKTSGSSYEQYF.

The chain combines TRBV12-5 with TRBJ1-2; possible D gene TRBD1, 5 bases. Trimming pared 1 base from V and 8 bases from J, leaving 14 bases between. The CDR3 covers 14 residues. Per the germline V gene, CDR1 is LGHNT and CDR2 is FRNRAP. CDR3 sequence: CASGLGGTAGGYTF. The CDR3 DNA is TGTGCTAGTGGTTTGGGAGGGACTGCGGGGGGCTACACCTTC.

The rearrangement uses TRBV5-4 and TRBJ2-2, with D tentatively TRBD2 (6 bases). V was trimmed by 4 bases and J by 8 bases, leaving 18 bases between them. CDR1 and CDR2 from the germline V gene are SGHNT and YYREEE (reference sequence). The CDR3 has 15 amino acids. The CDR3 loop is CASSAFFREAGELFF. The CDR3 nucleotides are TGTGCCAGCAGCGCCTTTTTCAGGGAGGCGGGGGAGCTGTTTTTT.

This clone has just a few counts. J is TRBJ1-1 and V is TRBV29-1, with 8 nucleotides matching TRBD1. Trimming removed 3 bases from V and 0 bases from J; junction bases left unmatched: 6. The CDR3 contains 15 residues. Looked up from germline, CDR1 is SQVTM and CDR2 is ANQGSEA. The CDR3 bases are TGCAGCGTTGATTCTCGGACAGGGATGAACACTGAAGCTTTCTTT. Protein sequence: CSVDSRTGMNTEAFF.

This clone was detected a few times. The genes are TRBV15 and TRBJ2-2; D gene unclear. With 3 bases removed from V and 4 bases from J, the gap between germline ends came to 9 bases. CDR3 length: 14 residues. Germline lookup yields CDR1 LNHNV and CDR2 YYDKDF (reference sequence). CDR3 sequence reads: CATSRLASTGELFF. Here the CDR3 DNA reads TGTGCCACCAGCAGGTTAGCATCCACCGGGGAGCTGTTTTTT.

The CDR3 reads CASSLDTTGNQPQHF. In DNA, the CDR3 is TGTGCCAGCAGCTTAGACACGACAGGGAATCAGCCCCAGCATTTT. The rearrangement joins TRBV7-9 to TRBJ1-5, with 7 bases matching TRBD1. Germline assignment: CDR1 SEHNR and CDR2 FQNEAQ (reference sequence). This CDR3 contains 15 residues. Trimming at V came to 1 base and at J to 4 bases, leaving 4 bases not matched to a gene. Looking up the rest from reference TRBV7-9 and TRBJ1-5 gives the full variable domain: DTGVSQNPRHKITKRGQNVTFRCDPISEHNRLYWYRQTLGQGPEFLTYFQNEAQLEKSRLLSDRFSAERPKGSFSTLEIQRTEQGDSAMYLCASSLDTTGNQPQHFGDGTRLSIL.

The chain joins TRBV28 to TRBJ2-1; a weak D match, TRBD2 (7 bases). The V and J ends lost 6 bases and 0 bases respectively, with 15 bases between them. The length of the CDR3 is 16 residues. Germline-derived CDR1 and CDR2 are MDHEN and SYDVKM. CDR3 bases: TGTGCCAGCAGCCCAAGGGAGGGGGTCTCCTACAATGAGCAGTTCTTC. Its translation: CASSPREGVSYNEQFF. The complete variable domain, with remaining parts taken from reference TRBV28 and TRBJ2-1, reads DVKVTQSSRYLVKRTGEKVFLECVQDMDHENMFWYRQDPGLGLRLIYFSYDVKMKEKGDIPEGYSVSREKKERFSLILESASTNQTSMYLCASSPREGVSYNEQFFGPGTRLTVL.

This rearrangement joins TRBV6-5 to TRBJ2-3; the D gene is possibly TRBD1 (5 bases). CDR1 and CDR2 (germline): MNHEY, SVGAGI. This CDR3 has 14 residues. V gave up 7 bases and J gave up 2 bases, with 13 bases separating them. CDR3 DNA: TGTGCCAGCATGAGACAGCCAAACACAGATACGCAGTATTTT. Amino acid sequence: CASMRQPNTDTQYF.

V gene TRBV9 combines with J gene TRBJ2-5, with D perhaps TRBD1 (5 bases). Germline assignment: CDR1 SGDLS and CDR2 YYNGEE. The ends were cut back, 0 bases at V and 5 bases at J, with 17 bases in the middle. This CDR3 region has 16 residues. The CDR3 here is CASSVEAGKGLETQYF. Written as DNA, the CDR3 is TGTGCCAGCAGCGTAGAGGCAGGGAAAGGGCTGGAGACCCAGTACTTC.

V usage is TRBV29-1 and J usage is TRBJ1-4; D is uncertain. The germline V gene has CDR1 SQVTM and CDR2 ANQGSEA. The germline V and J ends were trimmed by 3 bases and 6 bases, with 20 bases remaining between them. The CDR3 has 16 amino acids. For the CDR3, the DNA is TGCAGCGTTGATAATACCCAGTGGAGTTCGGATGAAAAACTGTTTTTT. It codes for CSVDNTQWSSDEKLFF.

The genes are TRBV5-1 and TRBJ2-1; D is ambiguous. CDR1 SGHRS and CDR2 YFSETQ come from the germline V gene. The CDR3 is made up of 14 amino acids. Trimming left V 0 bases short and J 6 bases short, with 10 bases between. The CDR3 DNA reads as TGCGCCAGCAGCTTGGAGTTTGCCGGCAATGAGCAGTTCTTC. Encoded protein: CASSLEFAGNEQFF.

The chain carries TRBV5-1 and TRBJ1-3, with no clear D. The V end was cut by 3 bases, the J end by 7 bases, with 5 bases between. CDR3 length: 11 amino acids. Germline CDR1 SGHRS, CDR2 YFSETQ. The CDR3 region is CASSSGNTIYF. The CDR3 DNA reads TGCGCCAGCAGCTCCGGGAACACCATATATTTT.

V usage is TRBV30 and J usage is TRBJ2-5, with 8 bases that match TRBD1. This CDR3 is 12 amino acids long. With 5 bases clipped from V and 2 bases from J, the junction kept 1 base outside the gene matches. Germline assignment: CDR1 GTSNPN and CDR2 SVGIG (reference sequence). CDR3 region: CAWGQGQETQYF. The CDR3 DNA reads as TGTGCCTGGGGACAGGGACAAGAGACCCAGTACTTC.

The rearrangement joins TRBV27 to TRBJ2-5; D might be TRBD1 (6 bases). Trimming took 8 bases from V and 3 from J, leaving 16 bases between them. Germline lookup yields CDR1 MNHEY and CDR2 SMNVEV (reference sequence). The CDR3 covers 14 residues. The CDR3: CASGRPGQKETQYF. Written as DNA, the CDR3 is TGTGCCAGCGGGCGACCGGGACAAAAAGAGACCCAGTACTTC.